This T cell receptor beta chain appears in the sequencing data of a study of shared T cell receptors in the human thymus. Germline-derived CDR1 and CDR2 are LGHNA and YNFKEQ. The CDR3 spans 21 residues. Trimming cost V 1 base and J 0 bases, with 22 bases left between them. The method was immunoSEQ multiplex PCR; TCRdb's version includes in-frame clones alone and lacks a portion of them. Among 700,000 or so clones listed, 80% to 90% were seen once. This same sample was also part of a study on human thymus T cells. As reported in that work: Donors were healthy Finnish infants having corrective surgery for congenital heart defects. Thymus pieces cut out during corrective heart surgery were the tissue that was used. Use of V and J genes seemed skewed within the thymic and blood repertoires. There were highly overlapping thymic repertoires among unrelated individuals, as related research reported.

The sequence was obtained from a girl under two years old with a congenital heart defect. Material for sequencing was thymocytes. This chain links TRBV4-2 with TRBJ1-6; D ambiguous. For the CDR3, the DNA is TGTGCCAGCAGCCAAGTGAGGCTTAGGACTTCCCAGAGCTCCTATAATTCACCCCTCCACTTT. Translated, it gives CASSQVRLRTSQSSYNSPLHF.